The sequence of this TCR beta chain was determined in a study of T cells in localized non-small cell lung cancer. The germline V gene encodes CDR1 SGDLS and CDR2 YYNGEE. The CDR3 extends over 16 amino acids. The V end lost 4 bases, the J end lost 3 bases, and 20 bases lay between the germline ends. Concerning this clone itself: What it binds is not known.

Whole-study findings and limits: Analysis by sequencing included only one tumor region, so heterogeneity remains possible. Of the top 100 tumor clones, median 57 were in adjacent lung, some 29 among its top 100.

The method was immunoSEQ multiplex PCR; TCRdb's version includes in-frame clones alone and lacks a portion of them. The sample includes tens of thousands of clones, more than 85% of them seen just once. This receptor was taken from a female donor aged 60 or older with stage II lung adenocarcinoma. This chain joins TRBV9 and TRBJ2-7; D perhaps matches TRBD2 (8 bases). Sample: peripheral blood mononuclear cells, taken before any cancer treatment. CDR3: CASSPGGTASYYEQYF. The CDR3 DNA reads TGTGCCAGCAGCCCGGGGGGGACAGCGAGTTACTACGAGCAGTACTTC.